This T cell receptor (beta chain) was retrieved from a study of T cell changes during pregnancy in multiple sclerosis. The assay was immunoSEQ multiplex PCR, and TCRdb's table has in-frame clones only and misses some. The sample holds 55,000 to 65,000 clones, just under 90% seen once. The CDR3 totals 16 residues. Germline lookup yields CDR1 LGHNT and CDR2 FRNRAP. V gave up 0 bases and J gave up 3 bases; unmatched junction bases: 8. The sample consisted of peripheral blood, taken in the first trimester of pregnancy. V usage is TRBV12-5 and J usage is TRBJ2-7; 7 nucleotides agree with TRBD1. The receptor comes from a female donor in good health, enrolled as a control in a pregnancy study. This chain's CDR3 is CASGLVVTGVDYEQYF. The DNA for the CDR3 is TGTGCTAGTGGTTTGGTTGTTACAGGGGTAGACTACGAGCAGTACTTC.